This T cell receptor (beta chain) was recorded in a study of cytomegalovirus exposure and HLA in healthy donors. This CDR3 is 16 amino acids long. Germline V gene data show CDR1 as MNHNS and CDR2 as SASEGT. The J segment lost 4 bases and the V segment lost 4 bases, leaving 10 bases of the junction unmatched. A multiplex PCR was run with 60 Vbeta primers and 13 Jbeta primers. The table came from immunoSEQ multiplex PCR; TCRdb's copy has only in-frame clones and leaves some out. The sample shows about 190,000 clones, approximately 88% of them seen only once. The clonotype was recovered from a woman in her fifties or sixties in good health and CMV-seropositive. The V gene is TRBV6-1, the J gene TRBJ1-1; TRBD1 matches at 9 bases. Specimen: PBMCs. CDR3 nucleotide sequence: TGTGCCAGCAGTGCACTGGACAGGGGACGGGCCACTGAAGCTTTCTTT. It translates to CASSALDRGRATEAFF.